The 16 T cell receptor beta chains presented below share a single source sample, sequenced in a study of Graves' ophthalmopathy and Graves' hyperthyroidism. RNA transcripts served as template for amplifying TCR beta CDR3 sequences. In the first round, RT-PCR was carried out with HTBI primers, and a multiplex PCR formed the second round. TCRdb recomputed calls from the multiplex PCR reads with MiXCR, one row per CDR3 protein. Of about 1.2 million distinct CDR3 sequences in the sample, about 36% were seen once. The sequenced material came from peripheral blood or thyroid tissue (not recorded which). The receptor set was obtained from an adult man with Graves' hyperthyroidism.

This clonotype was seen repeatedly, ten times or more. CDR3 sequence: CASSHDREKLFF. DNA for the CDR3: TGTGCCAGTAGTCACGACAGGGAAAAACTGTTTTTT. The chain uses TRBV19 and TRBJ1-4; TRBD1 is a possible D gene (6 bases). The V end lost 5 bases, the J end lost 8 bases, and 9 bases lay between the germline ends. This CDR3 comprises 12 residues. The germline gives CDR1 LNHDA, CDR2 SQIVND (reference sequence). Looking up the rest from reference TRBV19 and TRBJ1-4 gives the full variable domain: DGGITQSPKYLFRKEGQNVTLSCEQNLNHDAMYWYRQDPGQGLRLIYYSQIVNDFQKGDIAEGYSVSREKKESFPLTVTSAQKNPTAFYLCASSHDREKLFFGSGTQLSVL.

A few counts support this clonotype. V usage is TRBV19 and J usage is TRBJ1-5, with 9 positions matching TRBD1. There are 15 residues in the CDR3. After removal of 8 bases from V and 7 bases from J, the junction contained 12 bases not matched to a gene. Germline V lookup: CDR1 LNHDA, CDR2 SQIVND (reference sequence). CDR3 in amino acids: CASWDLQGARQPQHF. CDR3 in DNA: TGTGCCAGTTGGGACCTACAGGGGGCAAGGCAGCCCCAGCATTTT. The entire variable domain, with the rest obtained from reference TRBV19 and TRBJ1-5, is as follows: DGGITQSPKYLFRKEGQNVTLSCEQNLNHDAMYWYRQDPGQGLRLIYYSQIVNDFQKGDIAEGYSVSREKKESFPLTVTSAQKNPTAFYLCASWDLQGARQPQHFGDGTRLSIL.

The sample holds many counts of this clonotype. This rearrangement joins TRBV7-8 to TRBJ2-2; D gene unclear. The CDR3 totals 16 residues. The V end lost 0 bases, the J end lost 4 bases, and 12 bases lay between the germline ends. CDR1 is SGHVS, CDR2 FQNEAQ, per germline. For the CDR3, the DNA is TGTGCCAGCAGCTTAGCGCGTACCACGTCCACCGGGGAGCTGTTTTTT. Translating gives CASSLARTTSTGELFF.

This clonotype was recorded only once. A much larger clone differs from this one at a single base, so this may be a read error. The J gene is TRBJ1-1, the V gene TRBV5-4; D gene ambiguous. The ends were cut back, 5 bases at V and 1 base at J, with 15 bases in the middle. Germline V gene lookup returns CDR1 SGHNT and CDR2 YYREEE (reference sequence). The CDR3 spans 15 residues. The CDR3 sequence is CASRPTIDQNTEAFF. CDR3 DNA: TGTGCCAGCAGGCCGACAATAGATCAGAACACTGAAGCTTTCTTT.

As concerns this clonotype: Relative to the germline gene, one junction end is altered; a read error may explain this. The gene calls are TRBV9 and TRBJ1-3; D remains ambiguous. Per the germline V gene, CDR1 is SGDLS and CDR2 is YYNGEE. The CDR3 has 15 residues. Here the CDR3 reads CASSVATLSGNTIYF. The CDR3 DNA reads TGTGCCAGCAGCGTCGCGACGCTCTCTGGAAACACCATATACTTT.

The chain recombines TRBV9 with TRBJ2-5; D is possibly TRBD2 (6 bases). In germline, CDR1 is SGDLS, CDR2 YYNGEE. This CDR3 has 18 amino acids. Deletions cut 3 bases from V and 1 base from J, with 22 bases between. The CDR3 protein is CASSAGREPGGAQETQYF. The DNA for the CDR3 is TGTGCCAGCAGCGCAGGAAGAGAGCCTGGAGGGGCCCAAGAGACCCAGTACTTC.

This clonotype was found many times. Germline is not matched at one junction end, which may reflect a read error. V and J are TRBV5-1 and TRBJ2-2; 8 positions agree with TRBD1. The CDR3 is 15 residues long. CDR1 is SGHRS, CDR2 YFSETQ, per germline. Here the CDR3 DNA reads TGTGCCAGTAGTTCCGGACAGGGATACACCGGGGAGCTGTTTTTT. Amino acids: CASSSGQGYTGELFF.

This clonotype was detected a few times. The chain combines TRBV5-5 with TRBJ2-7; unclear D gene. Germline values: CDR1 SGHKS, CDR2 YYEKEE (reference sequence). The V end lost 4 bases, the J end lost 5 bases, and 16 bases lay between the germline ends. The CDR3 covers 14 residues. The CDR3 is CASSPLVGPDEQYF. CDR3 bases: TGTGCCAGCAGCCCTCTTGTAGGCCCGGACGAGCAGTACTTC. Complete variable domain (other parts from reference TRBV5-5 and TRBJ2-7): DAGVTQSPTHLIKTRGQQVTLRCSPISGHKSVSWYQQVLGQGPQFIFQYYEKEERGRGNFPDRFSARQFPNYSSELNVNALLLGDSALYLCASSPLVGPDEQYFGPGTRLTVT.

This clonotype showed up many times. The chain uses TRBV20-1 and TRBJ2-7; the match to TRBD1 covers 7 bases. This CDR3 has 14 residues. CDR1 and CDR2 from the germline V gene are DFQATT and SNEGSKA (reference sequence). The trim removed 6 bases at V and 1 base at J, leaving 9 bases unmatched. Here the CDR3 reads CSARKQGSSYEQYF. The CDR3 nucleotides are TGCAGTGCCAGGAAACAGGGGTCGTCCTACGAGCAGTACTTC.

This clonotype was seen repeatedly, ten times or more. The chain carries TRBV7-3 and TRBJ1-1; D possibly corresponds to TRBD1 (6 bases). This CDR3 spans 14 amino acids. V was shortened by 5 bases and J by 6 bases, with 16 bases between the two germline ends. Germline loops: CDR1 SGHTA, CDR2 FQGTGA. The CDR3 region is CASSPRGGQAEAFF. CDR3 sequence (DNA): TGTGCCAGCAGCCCCCGCGGGGGGCAGGCTGAAGCTTTCTTT.

The chain has TRBV2 and TRBJ2-7, with unresolved D. The CDR3 runs to 13 residues. Germline CDR1 reads SNHLY; CDR2 reads FYNNEI. The V end was cut by 3 bases, the J end by 1 base, with 7 bases between. This CDR3 reads CASSEERSYEQYF. CDR3 DNA sequence: TGTGCCAGCAGTGAGGAGCGATCCTACGAGCAGTACTTC.

The V call is TRBV2, the J call TRBJ2-2; maybe TRBD2 (5 bases). Germline V gene sequence: CDR1 SNHLY, CDR2 FYNNEI. The CDR3 runs 15 residues. V lost 8 bases and J 4 bases, leaving 17 bases between the germline ends. This CDR3 reads CASGVALRGTGELFF. The CDR3 coding sequence is TGTGCCAGCGGGGTGGCCCTCCGGGGCACCGGGGAGCTGTTTTTT.

This clonotype showed up just a few times. Germline and junction disagree at one end, which may indicate a read error. The chain couples TRBV10-2 to TRBJ1-4; a weak D match, TRBD1 (5 bases). The germline V gene has CDR1 WSHSY and CDR2 SAAADI. The CDR3 spans 13 residues. As DNA, the CDR3 is TGCGCCAGTAGTGAGTCAGGGTATGAAAAACTGTTTTTT. This codes for CASSESGYEKLFF.

Remarks on this clonotype: A much larger clone is a single base away; this may be a read error. V gene TRBV9 combines with J gene TRBJ2-2, with TRBD2 as a possible D gene (5 bases). The CDR3 covers 16 residues. Trimming took 0 bases from V and 0 from J, leaving 9 bases between them. Germline V lookup: CDR1 SGDLS, CDR2 YYNGEE. The CDR3 bases are TGTGCCAGCAGCGTAGAGGTACTAGCGAACACCGGGGAGCTGTTTTTT. Amino acid sequence: CASSVEVLANTGELFF.

There are many counts of this clonotype. The chain combines TRBV5-1 with TRBJ1-1; D unclear. Germline CDR1 SGHRS, CDR2 YFSETQ. This CDR3 is 15 amino acids long. V lost 0 bases to trimming and J lost 4 bases, with 13 bases between them. CDR3 nucleotide sequence: TGCGCCAGCAGCTTGGGTCCAGGAATGGCCACTGAAGCTTTCTTT. It is translated as CASSLGPGMATEAFF.

V usage is TRBV7-9 and J usage is TRBJ2-7, with TRBD2 matching 11 bases. The V and J ends lost 5 bases and 5 bases, in that order; junction bases with no gene match: 14. This CDR3 spans 17 amino acids. Germline CDR1 and CDR2: SEHNR and FQNEAQ (reference sequence). Here the CDR3 reads CASSASVAGGPGNEQYF. The CDR3 DNA sequence: TGTGCCAGCAGCGCCTCGGTAGCGGGAGGGCCAGGTAACGAGCAGTACTTC.